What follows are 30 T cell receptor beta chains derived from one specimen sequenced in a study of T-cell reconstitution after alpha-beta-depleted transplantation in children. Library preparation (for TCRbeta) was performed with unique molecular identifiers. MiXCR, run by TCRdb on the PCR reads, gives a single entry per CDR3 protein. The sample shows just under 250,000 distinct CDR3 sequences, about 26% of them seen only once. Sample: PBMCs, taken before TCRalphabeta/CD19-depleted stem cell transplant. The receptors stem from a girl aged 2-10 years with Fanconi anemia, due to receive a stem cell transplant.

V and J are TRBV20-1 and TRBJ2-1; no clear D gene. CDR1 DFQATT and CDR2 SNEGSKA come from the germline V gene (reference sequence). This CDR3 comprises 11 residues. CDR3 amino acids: CRADSYNEQFF. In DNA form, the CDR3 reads TGCAGGGCAGATAGCTACAATGAGCAGTTCTTC.

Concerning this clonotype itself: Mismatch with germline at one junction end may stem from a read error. The CDR3 loop is CASSQPQHF. For the CDR3, the DNA is TGCGCCAGCAGTCAGCCCCAGCATTTT. J is TRBJ1-5 and V is TRBV5-1; no clear D. This CDR3 comprises 9 residues. The germline V gene encodes CDR1 SGHRS and CDR2 YFSETQ.

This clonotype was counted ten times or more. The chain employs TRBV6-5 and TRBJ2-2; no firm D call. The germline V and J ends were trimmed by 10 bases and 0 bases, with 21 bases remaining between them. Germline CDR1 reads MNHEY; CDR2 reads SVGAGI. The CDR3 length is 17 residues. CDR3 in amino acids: CATQFSLERTNTGELFF. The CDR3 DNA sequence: TGTGCCACGCAATTTTCGCTGGAGAGGACGAACACCGGGGAGCTGTTTTTT.

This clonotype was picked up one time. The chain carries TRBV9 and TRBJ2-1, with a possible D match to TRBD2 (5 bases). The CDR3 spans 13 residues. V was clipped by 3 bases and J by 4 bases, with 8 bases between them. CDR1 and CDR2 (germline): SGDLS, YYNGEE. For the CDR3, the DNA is TGTGCCAGCAGCGCGGACTCGTACAATGAGCAGTTCTTC. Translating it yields CASSADSYNEQFF.

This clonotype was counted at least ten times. This chain's CDR3 is CASSLQGLAGGPYEQYF. CDR3 DNA: TGTGCCAGCAGCTTACAAGGACTAGCGGGAGGGCCTTACGAGCAGTACTTC. V and J are TRBV7-3 and TRBJ2-7; 15 bases align to TRBD2. Trimming took 2 bases from V and 4 from J; bases not matched to a gene: 6. Germline assignment: CDR1 SGHTA and CDR2 FQGTGA. The CDR3 is 17 amino acids.

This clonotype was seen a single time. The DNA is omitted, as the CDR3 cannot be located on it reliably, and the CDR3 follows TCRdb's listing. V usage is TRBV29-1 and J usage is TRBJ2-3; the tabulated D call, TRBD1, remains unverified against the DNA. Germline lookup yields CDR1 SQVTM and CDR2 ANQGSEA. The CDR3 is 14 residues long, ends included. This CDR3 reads CSGFGPGKADTQYF.

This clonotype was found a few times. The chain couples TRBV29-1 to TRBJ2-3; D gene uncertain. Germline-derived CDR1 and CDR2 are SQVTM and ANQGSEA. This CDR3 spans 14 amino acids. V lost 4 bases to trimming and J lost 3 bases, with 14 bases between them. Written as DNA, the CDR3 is TGCAGCGTTGCGACGGCTCCAATAACAGATACGCAGTATTTT. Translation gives CSVATAPITDTQYF.

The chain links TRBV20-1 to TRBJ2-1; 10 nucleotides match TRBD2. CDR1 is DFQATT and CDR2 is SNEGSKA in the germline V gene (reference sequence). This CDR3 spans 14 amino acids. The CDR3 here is CTVEREGSYNEQFF. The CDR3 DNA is TGCACGGTAGAGCGGGAGGGCTCCTACAATGAGCAGTTCTTC.

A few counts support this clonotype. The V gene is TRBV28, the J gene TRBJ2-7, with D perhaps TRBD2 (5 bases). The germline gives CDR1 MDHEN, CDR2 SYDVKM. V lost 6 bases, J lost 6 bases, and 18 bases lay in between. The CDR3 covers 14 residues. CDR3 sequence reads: CASSLSDLAGEQYF. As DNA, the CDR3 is TGTGCCAGCAGCCTGTCGGACCTTGCGGGCGAGCAGTACTTC.

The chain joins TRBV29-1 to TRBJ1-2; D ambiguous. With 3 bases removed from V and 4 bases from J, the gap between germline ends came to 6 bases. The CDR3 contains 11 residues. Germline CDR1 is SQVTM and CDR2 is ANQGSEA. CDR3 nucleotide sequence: TGCAGCGTTGACCAACCCTATGGCTACACCTTC. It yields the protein CSVDQPYGYTF.

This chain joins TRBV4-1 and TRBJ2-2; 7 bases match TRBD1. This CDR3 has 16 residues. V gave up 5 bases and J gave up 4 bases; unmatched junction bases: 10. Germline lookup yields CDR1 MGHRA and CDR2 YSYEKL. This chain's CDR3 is CASSKGAARSTGELFF. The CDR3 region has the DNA TGCGCCAGCAGCAAGGGGGCGGCGAGGTCCACCGGGGAGCTGTTTTTT.

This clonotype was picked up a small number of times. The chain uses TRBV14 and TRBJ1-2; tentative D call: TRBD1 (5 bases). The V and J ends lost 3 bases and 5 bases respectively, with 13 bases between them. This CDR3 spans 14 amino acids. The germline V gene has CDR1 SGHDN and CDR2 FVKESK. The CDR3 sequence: CASSHPGQGYGYTF. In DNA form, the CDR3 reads TGTGCCAGCAGCCACCCGGGGCAAGGGTATGGCTACACCTTC.

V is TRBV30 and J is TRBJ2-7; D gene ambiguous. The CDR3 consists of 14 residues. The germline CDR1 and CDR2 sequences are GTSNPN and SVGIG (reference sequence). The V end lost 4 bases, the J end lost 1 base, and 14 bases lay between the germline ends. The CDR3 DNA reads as TGTGCCTGGAACTTCCTACAAGGGTCCTACGAGCAGTACTTC. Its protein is CAWNFLQGSYEQYF.

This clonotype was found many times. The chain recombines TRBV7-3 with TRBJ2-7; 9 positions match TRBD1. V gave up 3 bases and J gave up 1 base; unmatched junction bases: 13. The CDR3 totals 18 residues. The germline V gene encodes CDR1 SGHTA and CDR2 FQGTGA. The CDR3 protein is CASSLSRDRALPSYEQYF. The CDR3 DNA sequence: TGTGCCAGCAGCTTGTCCCGGGACAGGGCGCTCCCTTCCTACGAGCAGTACTTC.

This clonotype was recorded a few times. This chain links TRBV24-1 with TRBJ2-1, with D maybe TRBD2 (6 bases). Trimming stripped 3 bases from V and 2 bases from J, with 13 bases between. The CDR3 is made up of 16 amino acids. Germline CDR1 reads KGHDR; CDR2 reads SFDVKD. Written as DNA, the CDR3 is TGTGCCACCAGTGATGGCGCGGGACCCACCTACAATGAGCAGTTCTTC. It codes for CATSDGAGPTYNEQFF.

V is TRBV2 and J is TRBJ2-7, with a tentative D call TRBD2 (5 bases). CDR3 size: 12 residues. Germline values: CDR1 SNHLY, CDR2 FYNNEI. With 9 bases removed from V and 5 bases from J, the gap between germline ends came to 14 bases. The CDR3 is CASTSLVNEQYF. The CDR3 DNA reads TGTGCCAGTACATCACTAGTTAACGAGCAGTACTTC.

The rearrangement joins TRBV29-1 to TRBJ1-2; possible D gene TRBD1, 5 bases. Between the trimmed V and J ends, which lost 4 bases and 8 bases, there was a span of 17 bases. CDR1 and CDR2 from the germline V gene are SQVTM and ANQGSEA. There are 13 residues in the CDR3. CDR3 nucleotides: TGCAGCGTTGGGGCAGGGCGAGGAATGGGCTACACCTTC. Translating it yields CSVGAGRGMGYTF. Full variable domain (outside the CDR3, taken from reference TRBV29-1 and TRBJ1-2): SAVISQKPSRDICQRGTSLTIQCQVDSQVTMMFWYRQQPGQSLTLIATANQGSEATYESGFVIDKFPISRPNLTFSTLTVSNMSPEDSSIYLCSVGAGRGMGYTFGSGTRLTVV.

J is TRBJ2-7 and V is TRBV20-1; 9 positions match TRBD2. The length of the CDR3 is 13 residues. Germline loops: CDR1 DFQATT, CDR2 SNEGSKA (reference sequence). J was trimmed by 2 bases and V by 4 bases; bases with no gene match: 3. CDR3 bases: TGCAGTGCTACTAGCGGGATGACCTACGAGCAGTACTTC. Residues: CSATSGMTYEQYF.

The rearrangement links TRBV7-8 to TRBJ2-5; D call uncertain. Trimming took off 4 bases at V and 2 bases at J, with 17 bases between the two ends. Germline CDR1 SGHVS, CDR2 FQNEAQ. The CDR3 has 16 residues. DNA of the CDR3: TGTGCCAGCAGCTCAGCCCCTAATAGGTTTCAAGAGACCCAGTACTTC. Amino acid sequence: CASSSAPNRFQETQYF.

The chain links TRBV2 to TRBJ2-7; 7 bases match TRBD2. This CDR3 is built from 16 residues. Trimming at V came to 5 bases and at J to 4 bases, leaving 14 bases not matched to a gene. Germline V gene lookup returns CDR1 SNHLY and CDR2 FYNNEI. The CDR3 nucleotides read TGTGCCAGCAGTACTCCACAAGCTAGCGGTAATTACGAGCAGTACTTC. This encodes CASSTPQASGNYEQYF.

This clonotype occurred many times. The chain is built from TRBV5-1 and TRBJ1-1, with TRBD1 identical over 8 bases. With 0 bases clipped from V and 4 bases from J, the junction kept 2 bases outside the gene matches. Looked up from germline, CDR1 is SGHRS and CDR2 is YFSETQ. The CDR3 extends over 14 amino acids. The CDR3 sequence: CASSLGQGSTEAFF. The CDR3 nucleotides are TGCGCCAGCAGCTTGGGACAGGGGTCCACTGAAGCTTTCTTT.

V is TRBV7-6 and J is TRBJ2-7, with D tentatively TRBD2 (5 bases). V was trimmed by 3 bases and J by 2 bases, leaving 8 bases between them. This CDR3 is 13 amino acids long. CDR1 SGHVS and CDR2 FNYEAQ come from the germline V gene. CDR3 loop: CASSLLGTYEQYF. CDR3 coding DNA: TGTGCCAGCAGCTTGCTCGGGACCTACGAGCAGTACTTC.

The CDR3 DNA reads as TGCAGTGCCCGTCCTTCGGGGATTTTAGATCAGCCCCAGCATTTT. Translating it yields CSARPSGILDQPQHF. The chain has TRBV20-1 and TRBJ1-5; unclear D gene. Trimming pared 6 bases from V and 5 bases from J, leaving 20 bases between. Germline V gene sequence: CDR1 DFQATT, CDR2 SNEGSKA (reference sequence). The CDR3 is made up of 15 amino acids.

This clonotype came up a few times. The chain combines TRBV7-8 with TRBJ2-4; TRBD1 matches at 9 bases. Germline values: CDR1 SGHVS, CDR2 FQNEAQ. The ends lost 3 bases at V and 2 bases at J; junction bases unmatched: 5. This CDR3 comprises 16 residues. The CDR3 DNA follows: TGTGCCAGCAGCTTCCCGGGACAGGGATCCAAAAACATTCAGTACTTC. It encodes CASSFPGQGSKNIQYF.

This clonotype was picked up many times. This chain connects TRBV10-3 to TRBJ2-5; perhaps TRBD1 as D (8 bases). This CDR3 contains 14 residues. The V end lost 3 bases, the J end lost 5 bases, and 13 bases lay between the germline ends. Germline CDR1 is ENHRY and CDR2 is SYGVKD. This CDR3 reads CAISETGGGETQYF. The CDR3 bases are TGTGCCATCAGTGAAACAGGGGGGGGTGAGACCCAGTACTTC.

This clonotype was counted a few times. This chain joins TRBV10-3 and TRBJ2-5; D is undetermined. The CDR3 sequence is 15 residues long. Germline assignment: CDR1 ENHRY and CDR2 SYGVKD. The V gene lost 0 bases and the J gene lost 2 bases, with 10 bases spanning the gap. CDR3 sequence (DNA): TGTGCCATCAGTGAGTCCGTGGGATCACAAGAGACCCAGTACTTC. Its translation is CAISESVGSQETQYF.

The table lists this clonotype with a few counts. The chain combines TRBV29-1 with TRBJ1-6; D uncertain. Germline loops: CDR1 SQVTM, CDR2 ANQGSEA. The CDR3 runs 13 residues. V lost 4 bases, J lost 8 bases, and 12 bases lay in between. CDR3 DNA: TGCAGCGTTGGGGTAGGGTCAGATTCACCCCTCCACTTT. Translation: CSVGVGSDSPLHF.

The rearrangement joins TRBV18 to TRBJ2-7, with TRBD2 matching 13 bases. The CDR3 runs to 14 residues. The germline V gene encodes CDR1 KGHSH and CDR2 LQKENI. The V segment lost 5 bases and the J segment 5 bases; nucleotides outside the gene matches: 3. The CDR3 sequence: CASSGLAGVDEQYF. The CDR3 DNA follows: TGTGCCAGCTCAGGACTAGCGGGAGTTGACGAGCAGTACTTC. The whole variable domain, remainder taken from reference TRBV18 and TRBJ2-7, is NAGVMQNPRHLVRRRGQEARLRCSPMKGHSHVYWYRQLPEEGLKFMVYLQKENIIDESGMPKERFSAEFPKEGPSILRIQQVVRGDSAAYFCASSGLAGVDEQYFGPGTRLTVT.

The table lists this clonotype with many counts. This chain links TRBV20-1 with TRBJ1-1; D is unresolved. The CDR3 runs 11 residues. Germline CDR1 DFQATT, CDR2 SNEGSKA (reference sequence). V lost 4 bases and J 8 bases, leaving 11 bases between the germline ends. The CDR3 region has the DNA TGCAGTGCTACCGTTTGGGGAGAAGCTTTCTTT. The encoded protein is CSATVWGEAFF.

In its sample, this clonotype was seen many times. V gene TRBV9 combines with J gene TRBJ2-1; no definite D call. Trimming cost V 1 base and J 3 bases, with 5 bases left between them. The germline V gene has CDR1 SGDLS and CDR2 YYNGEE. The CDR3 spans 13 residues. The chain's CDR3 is CASSVMGYNEQFF. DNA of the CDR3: TGTGCCAGCAGCGTAATGGGCTACAATGAGCAGTTCTTC.